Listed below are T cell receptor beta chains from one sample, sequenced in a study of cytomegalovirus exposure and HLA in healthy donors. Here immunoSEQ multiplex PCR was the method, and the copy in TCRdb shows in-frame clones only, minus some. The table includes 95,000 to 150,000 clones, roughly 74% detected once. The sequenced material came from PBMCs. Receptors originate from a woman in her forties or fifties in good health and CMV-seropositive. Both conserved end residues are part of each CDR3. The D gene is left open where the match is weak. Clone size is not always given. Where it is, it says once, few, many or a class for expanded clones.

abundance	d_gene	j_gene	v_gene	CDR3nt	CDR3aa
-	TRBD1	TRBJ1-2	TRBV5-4	TGTGCCAGCAGCTTAGGACAGGCGCAAAACTATGGCTACACCTTC	CASSLGQAQNYGYTF
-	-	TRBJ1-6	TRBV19	TGTGCCACCGGACAGTGGGGGAATTCACCCCTCCACTTT	CATGQWGNSPLHF
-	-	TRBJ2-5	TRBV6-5	TGTGCCAGCAGTTACTCGCGGGTGGAAGAGACCCAGTACTTC	CASSYSRVEETQYF
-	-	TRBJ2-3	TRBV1	TGCACCAGCAGCCAAGAAAGCGGCCGCTCTAGCACAGATACGCAGTATTTT	CTSSQESGRSSTDTQYF
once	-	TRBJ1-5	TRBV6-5	TGTGCCAGCACACATCCGTATAGCAATCAGCCCCAGCATTTT	CASTHPYSNQPQHF
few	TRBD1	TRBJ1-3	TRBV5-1	TGCGCCAGCAGCCCGGGACAGGGGAATTCTGGAAACACCATATATTTT	CASSPGQGNSGNTIYF
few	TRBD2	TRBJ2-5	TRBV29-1	TGCAGCGCCCTTAGCGGGGAAGAGACCCAGTACTTC	CSALSGEETQYF
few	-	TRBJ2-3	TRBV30	TGTGCCTGGAGCGACCGACCGCGGGGTCACACAGATACGCAGTATTTT	CAWSDRPRGHTDTQYF
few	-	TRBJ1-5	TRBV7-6	TGTGCCAGCAGCCCCCTGGACAGTTCGACGTTGCCCCAGCATTTT	CASSPLDSSTLPQHF
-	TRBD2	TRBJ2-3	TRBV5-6	TGTGCCAGCAGCTTGTTCCTAGCGGGGGGGCCAGCAGATACGCAGTATTTT	CASSLFLAGGPADTQYF
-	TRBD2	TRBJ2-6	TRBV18	TGTGCCAGCTCACCAGGACTAGCGGTAACGGCGTCTGGGGCCAACGTCCTGACTTTC	CASSPGLAVTASGANVLTF
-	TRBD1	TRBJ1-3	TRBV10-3	TGTGCCATCAGTGCCCCGACAGGGAAAGGTTTAGGGACTGGAAACACCATATATTTT	CAISAPTGKGLGTGNTIYF
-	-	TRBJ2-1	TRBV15	TGTGCCACGTGGGGGGCTAGCGGATACAATGAGCAGTTCTTC	CATWGASGYNEQFF
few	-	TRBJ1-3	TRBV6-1	TGTGCCAGTCAGGGAACTGGAAACACCATATATTTT	CASQGTGNTIYF
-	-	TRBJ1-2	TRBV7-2	TGTGCCAGCAGCTTATACCTGGACAATGGCTACACCTTC	CASSLYLDNGYTF
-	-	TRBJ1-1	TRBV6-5	TGTGCCAGCAGTTACTCGGGACTTTCGAGGACTGAAGCTTTCTTT	CASSYSGLSRTEAFF